This T cell receptor (beta chain) was sequenced during a study of blood T cell repertoires in COVID-19. Turning to the study itself: Material from acute and convalescent COVID-19 was sourced from the United States, Italy and Spain. The cDNA or gDNA used as material had been derived from T cells, B-cell-depleted T cells, or PBMCs.

In the original workflow: Counts of nucleated cells, estimated from reference gene primer amplification, were obtained. This table comes from immunoSEQ multiplex PCR, and its TCRdb copy is limited to in-frame clones, with some not included. V and J calls and clone size are copied from that table; D and trimming were computed from the DNA. The sample yields roughly 700,000 clones, just under 90% seen once. Sequenced: peripheral blood. This receptor was taken from a woman under 30 with acute or convalescent COVID-19.

In DNA form, the CDR3 reads TGCGCCAGTGGACAAATGAACACTGAAGCTTTCTTT. Encoded protein: CASGQMNTEAFF. V is TRBV5-1 and J is TRBJ1-1; D may be TRBD1 (5 bases). This CDR3 is built from 12 residues. Trimming pared 8 bases from V and 0 bases from J, leaving 8 bases between. Germline V CDR1 and CDR2: SGHRS, YFSETQ.